The following is a TCR beta chain sequence with its context. The sample comes from a study of OX40 agonist ivuxolimab in advanced cancers. TCRdb's table, derived via immunoSEQ multiplex PCR, lists solely in-frame clones and lacks some. The sample holds tens of thousands of clones, about 85% seen once. CDR3 length: 12 amino acids. The germline V gene has CDR1 MNHNS and CDR2 SASEGT. J was trimmed by 8 bases and V by 5 bases; bases with no gene match: 4. The chain is built from TRBV6-1 and TRBJ1-1; 8 bases match TRBD1. The receptor was isolated from an adult with an advanced solid tumor such as melanoma, head and neck, liver or kidney cancer. This specimen was CD4+ or CD8+ T cells sorted from blood, taken in a trial of the OX40 agonist ivuxolimab. This chain's CDR3 is CASSTGQGEAFF. For the CDR3, the DNA is TGTGCCAGCAGTACCGGACAGGGCGAAGCTTTCTTT.